One T cell receptor beta chain is described in this entry. Method: immunoSEQ multiplex PCR; TCRdb's copy keeps in-frame clones and lacks some. The sample carries about 98,000 clones, almost 96% recorded once. This entry comes from a study of technical replicates of blood from a handful of donors. CDR1 and CDR2 from the germline V gene are MDHEN and SYDVKM. The trim removed 7 bases at V and 7 bases at J, leaving 9 bases unmatched. The length of the CDR3 is 13 residues. The V call is TRBV28, the J call TRBJ1-2; the match to TRBD1 covers 7 bases. The sequence derives from a human donor in good health. The sequenced sample consisted of T cells isolated from PBMCs. In DNA form, the CDR3 reads TGTGCCAGCAAAACAGGGGTGGGGAGTGGCTACACCTTC. It specifies CASKTGVGSGYTF.